Presented here are 21 T cell receptor beta chains from one specimen sequenced in a study of human T cells and chemical hapten exposure. TCRdb reprocessed the 5' RACE reads with MiXCR, giving one entry per CDR3 protein. Seen here are roughly 110,000 distinct CDR3 sequences, approximately 19% observed once, and the top ten hold roughly 2.8%. Blood, whole and unfractionated, served as the source for total RNA extraction. All receptors derive from a human donor in good health.

This clonotype occurred once. This chain uses TRBV20-1 with TRBJ2-1, with D tentatively TRBD2 (5 bases). The CDR3 spans 14 residues. Germline assignment: CDR1 DFQATT and CDR2 SNEGSKA (reference sequence). V was pared by 5 bases and J by 3 bases, with 14 bases between. The CDR3 here is CSAVGESDYNEQFF. As DNA, the CDR3 is TGCAGTGCTGTCGGGGAGAGCGACTACAATGAGCAGTTCTTC.

J is TRBJ2-5 and V is TRBV2; TRBD1 aligns across 9 bases. Germline loops: CDR1 SNHLY, CDR2 FYNNEI. V gave up 6 bases and J gave up 5 bases; unmatched junction bases: 1. The CDR3 has 12 amino acids. The DNA of the CDR3 is TGTGCCAGCAGGGACAGGGGTGAGACCCAGTACTTC. This codes for CASRDRGETQYF.

There are a few counts of this clonotype. The V call is TRBV28, the J call TRBJ1-1, with no clear D. There are 11 residues in the CDR3. Per the germline V gene, CDR1 is MDHEN and CDR2 is SYDVKM. V shed 8 bases and J shed 4 bases, with 8 bases lying between them. CDR3 in DNA: TGTGCCAGCGGGCTGCCCACTGAAGCTTTCTTT. Translation: CASGLPTEAFF.

This chain joins TRBV11-3 and TRBJ2-5, with TRBD2 matching 8 bases. V gave up 1 base and J gave up 1 base; unmatched junction bases: 2. The CDR3 totals 15 residues. Germline V gene sequence: CDR1 SGHNT, CDR2 YENEEA. CDR3 residues: CASSLAGGFQETQYF. CDR3 DNA: TGTGCCAGCAGCTTAGCGGGAGGGTTCCAAGAGACCCAGTACTTC.

This clonotype appeared a few times. This chain uses TRBV28 with TRBJ2-5, with 11 bases matching TRBD2. CDR3 length equals 17 residues. Germline-derived CDR1 and CDR2 are MDHEN and SYDVKM. Trimming at V came to 5 bases and at J to 1 base, leaving 9 bases not matched to a gene. CDR3: CASSPPRLAGSQETQYF. In DNA form, the CDR3 reads TGTGCCAGCAGTCCCCCCCGACTAGCGGGGAGCCAAGAGACCCAGTACTTC.

The chain uses TRBV5-6 and TRBJ2-5; D unclear. Trimming took off 5 bases at V and 8 bases at J, with 10 bases between the two ends. CDR3 length equals 11 residues. Germline loops: CDR1 SGHDT, CDR2 YYEEEE. This CDR3 reads CASSLERTQYF. CDR3 DNA: TGTGCCAGCAGTCTGGAGAGAACCCAGTACTTC.

The chain links TRBV6-1 to TRBJ1-5; D call uncertain. Between the trimmed V and J ends, which lost 3 bases and 4 bases, there was a span of 7 bases. The CDR3 contains 13 residues. Germline values: CDR1 MNHNS, CDR2 SASEGT. The CDR3: CASSEQVNQPQHF. CDR3 coding DNA: TGTGCCAGCAGTGAGCAGGTGAATCAGCCCCAGCATTTT.

There are a few counts of this clonotype. The V call is TRBV20-1, the J call TRBJ2-7; TRBD1 matches at 11 bases. Unmatched junction bases numbered 11, after V lost 4 bases and J lost 0 bases. The CDR3 consists of 17 residues. Per germline, CDR1 DFQATT and CDR2 SNEGSKA (reference sequence). In nucleotides, the CDR3 is TGCAGTGCTACCCCCGGGACAGGGGGTCCGTTCTCCTACGAGCAGTACTTC. Translation gives CSATPGTGGPFSYEQYF.

The gene calls are TRBV15 and TRBJ2-3; D perhaps matches TRBD1 (6 bases). The V and J ends lost 5 bases and 0 bases respectively, with 12 bases between them. Germline CDR1 is LNHNV and CDR2 is YYDKDF (reference sequence). There are 15 residues in the CDR3. CDR3 residues: CATSGDGTSTDTQYF. CDR3 DNA sequence: TGTGCCACCAGCGGGGATGGGACAAGCACAGATACGCAGTATTTT.

The gene calls are TRBV4-2 and TRBJ1-1, with D possibly matching TRBD1 (5 bases). Germline V gene data show CDR1 as LGHNA and CDR2 as YNFKEQ. The CDR3 is made up of 14 amino acids. V was trimmed by 1 base and J by 7 bases, leaving 13 bases between them. The DNA for the CDR3 is TGTGCCAGCAGCCAAGGACATCAGGGACTTGAAGCTTTCTTT. Translating gives CASSQGHQGLEAFF.

This clonotype was picked up a small number of times. The rearrangement joins TRBV12-3 or TRBV12-4 to TRBJ2-5; TRBD2 might be the D (6 bases). The CDR3 covers 16 residues. V dropped 4 bases and J dropped 5 bases, with 20 bases sitting between them. Here the CDR3 reads CASSYRLGLPPETQYF. The DNA of the CDR3 is TGTGCCAGCAGTTACCGATTGGGACTCCCGCCCGAGACCCAGTACTTC.

The chain links TRBV5-1 to TRBJ1-2; 8 positions match TRBD1. The CDR3 extends over 16 amino acids. Per the germline V gene, CDR1 is SGHRS and CDR2 is YFSETQ. V dropped 0 bases and J dropped 4; count of bases not matched to a gene: 8. In nucleotides, the CDR3 is TGCGCCAGCAGCTTGGCCGGGACAGGAGTAGCCTATGGCTACACCTTC. Its translation is CASSLAGTGVAYGYTF. Drawing the rest from reference TRBV5-1 and TRBJ1-2, the complete variable domain is KAGVTQTPRYLIKTRGQQVTLSCSPISGHRSVSWYQQTPGQGLQFLFEYFSETQRNKGNFPGRFSGRQFSNSRSEMNVSTLELGDSALYLCASSLAGTGVAYGYTFGSGTRLTVV.

This clonotype was found a few times. The chain links TRBV2 to TRBJ2-1; 9 bases match TRBD2. Germline loops: CDR1 SNHLY, CDR2 FYNNEI. Trimming took 4 bases from V and 6 from J; bases not matched to a gene: 10. This CDR3 has 16 residues. CDR3 residues: CASSATSGPSRNEQFF. CDR3 in DNA: TGTGCCAGCAGTGCGACTAGCGGACCCTCTCGCAATGAGCAGTTCTTC.

V usage is TRBV28 and J usage is TRBJ2-1; TRBD1 matches 8 bases. CDR1 and CDR2 (germline): MDHEN, SYDVKM. V lost 3 bases and J lost 9; bases outside the gene matches: 13. The CDR3 is 16 amino acids. CDR3: CASSLGTSGTGVEQFF. In DNA, the CDR3 is TGTGCCAGCAGTTTGGGGACTTCCGGGACAGGAGTTGAGCAGTTCTTC.

The chain recombines TRBV28 with TRBJ2-6, with no clear D. Germline V CDR1 and CDR2: MDHEN, SYDVKM. The CDR3 is 16 residues long. V was shortened by 2 bases and J by 0 bases, with 8 bases between the two germline ends. CDR3 DNA sequence: TGTGCCAGCAGTTTAGTTGGCGCCTCTGGGGCCAACGTCCTGACTTTC. This gives the protein CASSLVGASGANVLTF.

The gene calls are TRBV20-1 and TRBJ1-3; D is uncertain. Germline CDR1 DFQATT, CDR2 SNEGSKA (reference sequence). V shed 2 bases and J shed 4 bases, with 6 bases lying between them. This CDR3 region has 12 residues. DNA of the CDR3: TGCAGTGCTAGAAGACCAGGAAACACCATATATTTT. This codes for CSARRPGNTIYF.

There are a few counts of this clonotype. The chain carries TRBV9 and TRBJ2-2; D is unresolved. Germline CDR1 is SGDLS and CDR2 is YYNGEE. Deletions cut 4 bases from V and 7 bases from J, with 11 bases between. The CDR3 consists of 13 residues. The CDR3 loop is CASSQDLYGELFF. The CDR3 nucleotides read TGTGCCAGCAGCCAGGACCTATACGGGGAGCTGTTTTTT. Variable domain in full (rest from reference TRBV9 and TRBJ2-2): DSGVTQTPKHLITATGQRVTLRCSPRSGDLSVYWYQQSLDQGLQFLIQYYNGEERAKGNILERFSAQQFPDLHSELNLSSLELGDSALYFCASSQDLYGELFFGEGSRLTVL.

This clonotype occurred a few times. The V gene is TRBV7-8, the J gene TRBJ2-1; 7 nucleotides line up with TRBD1. The CDR3 contains 16 residues. V was clipped by 1 base and J by 0 bases; unmatched bases: 3. Germline V lookup: CDR1 SGHVS, CDR2 FQNEAQ. The CDR3 reads CASSLVPGGSYNEQFF. The CDR3 region has the DNA TGTGCCAGCAGCTTAGTACCAGGGGGCTCCTACAATGAGCAGTTCTTC.

There are a few counts of this clonotype. J is TRBJ1-2 and V is TRBV7-3, with D uncertain. V lost 8 bases, J lost 2 bases, and 18 bases lay in between. The germline V gene encodes CDR1 SGHTA and CDR2 FQGTGA. The CDR3 spans 15 residues. CDR3 sequence (DNA): TGTGCCAGCGGGGAGGGTGGTCCGAAAAACTATGGCTACACCTTC. Amino acid sequence: CASGEGGPKNYGYTF.

In this sample, this clonotype turned up a few times. The V and J genes are TRBV7-9 and TRBJ1-4; 7 bases are a match to TRBD1. CDR1 is SEHNR, CDR2 FQNEAQ, per germline (reference sequence). V shed 5 bases and J 0 bases; nucleotides not matched to a gene: 6. The length of the CDR3 is 16 residues. The CDR3 reads CASSLTGEATNEKLFF. CDR3 bases: TGTGCCAGCAGCCTAACAGGGGAAGCAACTAATGAAAAACTGTTTTTT. Full variable domain (rest looked up from reference TRBV7-9 and TRBJ1-4): DTGVSQNPRHKITKRGQNVTFRCDPISEHNRLYWYRQTLGQGPEFLTYFQNEAQLEKSRLLSDRFSAERPKGSFSTLEIQRTEQGDSAMYLCASSLTGEATNEKLFFGSGTQLSVL.

The chain has TRBV12-3 or TRBV12-4 and TRBJ1-5, with D perhaps matching TRBD1 (5 bases). This CDR3 is 14 amino acids long. The ends were cut back, 3 bases at V and 4 bases at J, with 10 bases in the middle. The CDR3 DNA reads TGTGCCAGCAGTTTGGGCAGGGTGAATCAGCCCCAGCATTTT. This gives the protein CASSLGRVNQPQHF.